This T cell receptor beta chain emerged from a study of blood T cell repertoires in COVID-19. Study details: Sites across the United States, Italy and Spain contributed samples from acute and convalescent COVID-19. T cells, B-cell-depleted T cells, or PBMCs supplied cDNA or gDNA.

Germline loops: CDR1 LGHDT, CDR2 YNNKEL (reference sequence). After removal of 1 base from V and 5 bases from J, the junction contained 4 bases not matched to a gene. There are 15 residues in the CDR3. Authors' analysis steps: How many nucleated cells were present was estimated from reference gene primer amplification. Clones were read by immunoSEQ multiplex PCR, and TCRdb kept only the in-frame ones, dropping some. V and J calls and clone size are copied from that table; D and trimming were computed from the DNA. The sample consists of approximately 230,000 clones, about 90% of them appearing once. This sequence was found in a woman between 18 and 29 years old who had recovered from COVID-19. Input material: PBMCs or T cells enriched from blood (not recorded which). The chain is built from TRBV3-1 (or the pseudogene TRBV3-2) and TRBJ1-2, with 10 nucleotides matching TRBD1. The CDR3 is CASSQGPGQGYGYTF. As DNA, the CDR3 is TGTGCCAGCAGCCAAGGTCCGGGACAGGGGTATGGCTACACCTTC.